This T cell receptor (beta chain) emerged from a study of shared clonotypes between healthy human individuals. Turning to the study itself: Researchers assigned three CD4 naive, three CD4 memory, two CD8 naive and one CD8 memory plate to each donor.

Positively selected for CCR7, the CD45RO-negative cells used as naive CD8 cells excluded terminally differentiated effector memory CD45RA+ cells. Those who donated, Caucasian adults without exception, all lived in Nashville, Tennessee. The DNA input per sorted-subset replicate PCR was 200 ng, corresponding to some 30,000 T cell genomes. Some clones are missing from TCRdb's copy, which holds only in-frame ones; the method was immunoSEQ multiplex PCR. This sample has about 2 million clones, with about 94% found just once. Study outcomes and limitations: A small donor pool kept down the genetic and exposure-history diversity that was represented.

About this clone: What it binds is unknown. Other DNA variants within this sample encode the same CDR3.

This TCR came from a man younger than 35 in good health. Sequencing used naive CD8+ T cells sorted from blood.

Written as DNA, the CDR3 is TGTGCCAGCAGTTTAGGAGGTTCGGGCTACAATGAGCAGTTCTTC. Translating it yields CASSLGGSGYNEQFF. The genes are TRBV27 and TRBJ2-1, with a possible D match to TRBD2 (5 bases). The CDR3 runs 15 residues. Per germline, CDR1 MNHEY and CDR2 SMNVEV (reference sequence). Trimming left V 2 bases short and J 3 bases short, with 11 bases between.